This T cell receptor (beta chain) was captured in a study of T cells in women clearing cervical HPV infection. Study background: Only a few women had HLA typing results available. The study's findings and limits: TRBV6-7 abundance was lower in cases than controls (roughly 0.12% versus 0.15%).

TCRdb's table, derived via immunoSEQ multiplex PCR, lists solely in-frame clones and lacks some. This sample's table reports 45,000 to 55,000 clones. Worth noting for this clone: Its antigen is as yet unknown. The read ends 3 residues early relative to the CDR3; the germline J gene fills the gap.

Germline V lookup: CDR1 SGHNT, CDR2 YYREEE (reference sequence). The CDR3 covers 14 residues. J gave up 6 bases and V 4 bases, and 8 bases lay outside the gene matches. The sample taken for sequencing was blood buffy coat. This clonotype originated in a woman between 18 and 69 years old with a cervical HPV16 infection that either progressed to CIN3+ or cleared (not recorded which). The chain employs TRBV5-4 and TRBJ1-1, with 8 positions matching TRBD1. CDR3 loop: CASSRGQEQSEAFF. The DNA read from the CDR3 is TGTGCCAGCAGCAGGGGACAGGAACAGTCTGAA.